A single sample is the source of the 12 T cell receptor beta chains below, sequenced in a study of cytomegalovirus exposure and HLA in healthy donors. The PCR made use of 60 Vbeta and 13 Jbeta primers. Sequencing was performed with immunoSEQ multiplex PCR; in TCRdb, only in-frame clones are kept and a portion is missing. The table has approximately 100,000 clones, about 75% seen once; the top ten hold approximately 12%. The specimen was PBMCs. The receptors here all came from a woman aged 35 to 49 in good health and CMV-seropositive.

V and J are TRBV6-5 and TRBJ1-6; D is perhaps TRBD1 (5 bases). Per germline, CDR1 MNHEY and CDR2 SVGAGI. CDR3 length: 14 amino acids. Trimming pared 4 bases from V and 7 bases from J, leaving 11 bases between. CDR3 sequence (DNA): TGTGCCAGCAGTTCTGACAGTCGAAATTCACCCCTCCACTTT. It is translated as CASSSDSRNSPLHF.

V gene TRBV19 combines with J gene TRBJ1-5; D perhaps matches TRBD1 (6 bases). CDR3 length: 13 amino acids. Deletions cut 5 bases from V and 9 bases from J, with 14 bases between. Per the germline V gene, CDR1 is LNHDA and CDR2 is SQIVND (reference sequence). The CDR3 DNA reads as TGTGCCAGTAGTCAACAGGGACGGGGGCCCCAGCATTTT. This codes for CASSQQGRGPQHF.

The rearrangement uses TRBV5-4 and TRBJ1-6; TRBD1 matches 7 bases. Germline loops: CDR1 SGHNT, CDR2 YYREEE (reference sequence). The V and J ends lost 3 bases and 7 bases, in that order; junction bases with no gene match: 7. The CDR3 runs to 15 residues. DNA of the CDR3: TGTGCCAGCAGCTCAGACAGGGTACGGAATTCACCCCTCCACTTT. Translation: CASSSDRVRNSPLHF.

The chain uses TRBV30 and TRBJ2-7; TRBD1 agrees at 9 bases. The CDR3 contains 14 residues. Germline CDR1 GTSNPN, CDR2 SVGIG (reference sequence). V trimming: 3 bases; J trimming: 3 bases; junction bases outside the gene matches: 6. This CDR3 is CAWSGQGRIYEQYF. In DNA form, the CDR3 reads TGTGCCTGGAGCGGACAGGGGCGAATCTACGAGCAGTACTTC. The complete variable domain, with remaining parts taken from reference TRBV30 and TRBJ2-7, reads SQTIHQWPATLVQPVGSPLSLECTVEGTSNPNLYWYRQAAGRGLQLLFYSVGIGQISSEVPQNLSASRPQDRQFILSSKKLLLSDSGFYLCAWSGQGRIYEQYFGPGTRLTVT.

The chain couples TRBV7-2 to TRBJ1-2; TRBD1 might be the D (6 bases). CDR1 SGHTA and CDR2 FQGNSA come from the germline V gene. This CDR3 is built from 14 residues. Trimming removed 5 bases at V and 4 bases at J, with 14 bases between. CDR3 coding DNA: TGTGCCAGCAGCCCGCGCAGGGGTACCTATGGCTACACCTTC. Its protein product is CASSPRRGTYGYTF.

The chain combines TRBV2 with TRBJ2-4; TRBD1 agrees at 10 bases. Germline trimming cut 5 bases from V and 0 bases from J; bases unmatched to any gene: 7. The CDR3 has 17 residues. Germline CDR1 SNHLY, CDR2 FYNNEI. The CDR3 here is CASSSGTGDLAKNIQYF. CDR3 nucleotides: TGTGCCAGCAGTTCCGGGACAGGGGACTTAGCCAAAAACATTCAGTACTTC.

The rearrangement joins TRBV6-6 to TRBJ2-7; no reliable D call. The germline gives CDR1 MNHNY, CDR2 SVGAGI (reference sequence). This CDR3 has 10 amino acids. Trimming shortened V by 6 bases and J by 5 bases, and 5 bases separated the two germline ends. CDR3 in amino acids: CASSRHEQYF. The CDR3 DNA sequence: TGTGCCAGCAGCCGTCACGAGCAGTACTTC.

This clone was counted a single time. The rearrangement links TRBV30 to TRBJ1-4; D not resolved. CDR3 length: 12 residues. In germline, CDR1 is GTSNPN, CDR2 SVGIG (reference sequence). V was cut by 8 bases and J by 7 bases, with 14 bases left in between. CDR3 protein: CAGKTNSEKLFF. As DNA, the CDR3 is TGTGCCGGAAAGACGAACAGTGAAAAACTGTTTTTT.

This clone turned up a few times. This chain joins TRBV2 and TRBJ1-6, with 12 bases that match TRBD1. Germline V gives CDR1 SNHLY, CDR2 FYNNEI. V trimming: 9 bases; J trimming: 14 bases; junction bases outside the gene matches: 8. The CDR3 extends over 13 amino acids. The CDR3 here is CASLRDRGLTLHF. The CDR3 DNA sequence: TGTGCCAGTCTCCGGGACAGGGGGCTCACCCTCCACTTT. The full variable domain, completed using reference TRBV2 and TRBJ1-6, is EPEVTQTPSHQVTQMGQEVILRCVPISNHLYFYWYRQILGQKVEFLVSFYNNEISEKSEIFDDQFSVERPDGSNFTLKIRSTKLEDSAMYFCASLRDRGLTLHFGNGTRLTVT.

The chain uses TRBV19 and TRBJ1-3; TRBD1 might be the D (5 bases). CDR3 length: 14 amino acids. Trimming took off 7 bases at V and 0 bases at J, with 10 bases between the two ends. Germline values: CDR1 LNHDA, CDR2 SQIVND (reference sequence). The CDR3 spells CASNGGNSGNTIYF. The CDR3, as DNA: TGTGCCAGTAACGGGGGAAACTCTGGAAACACCATATATTTT.

V usage is TRBV5-1 and J usage is TRBJ1-4; TRBD1 aligns across 11 bases. Losses at the gene ends were 3 bases for V and 3 bases for J; bases not matched to a gene: 10. There are 18 residues in the CDR3. Germline CDR1 is SGHRS and CDR2 is YFSETQ. The CDR3 reads CASSSRTGGWSPNEKLFF. CDR3 in DNA: TGCGCCAGCAGCTCGCGGACAGGGGGCTGGTCGCCTAATGAAAAACTGTTTTTT. Combining the CDR3 with reference TRBV5-1 and TRBJ1-4 gives the whole variable domain KAGVTQTPRYLIKTRGQQVTLSCSPISGHRSVSWYQQTPGQGLQFLFEYFSETQRNKGNFPGRFSGRQFSNSRSEMNVSTLELGDSALYLCASSSRTGGWSPNEKLFFGSGTQLSVL.

The V gene is TRBV5-1, the J gene TRBJ2-3, with 8 nucleotides matching TRBD2. The CDR3 runs to 15 residues. Germline CDR1 is SGHRS and CDR2 is YFSETQ. After removal of 0 bases from V and 5 bases from J, the junction contained 5 bases not matched to a gene. CDR3 sequence: CASSLEPGGQDTQYF. The CDR3 DNA sequence: TGCGCCAGCAGCTTGGAGCCGGGGGGGCAAGATACGCAGTATTTT.